One sample yielded the 20 T cell receptor beta chains listed below, sequenced in a study of beta chain features in type 1 diabetes. Reverse transcribing all isolated RNA meant expressed TCRB transcripts were sequenced. Sequencing used immunoSEQ multiplex PCR; TCRdb keeps in-frame clones, though not all of them. This repertoire shows about 210,000 clones, roughly 10% found once; its top ten account for approximately 1.4%. The sample consisted of central memory CD4+ T cells from blood. The origin of the receptors is a man aged 18 to 29 in good health.

The chain links TRBV7-9 to TRBJ2-5; D might be TRBD2 (5 bases). CDR1 and CDR2 (germline): SEHNR, FQNEAQ (reference sequence). V shed 4 bases and J shed 3 bases, with 21 bases lying between them. The CDR3 covers 17 residues. CDR3 amino acids: CASSSDYSPGNEETQYF. In DNA, the CDR3 is TGTGCCAGCAGCTCCGATTACTCACCGGGGAACGAAGAGACCCAGTACTTC.

The sample holds a few counts of this clone. The chain has TRBV5-4 and TRBJ2-7, with 8 bases that match TRBD1. Per the germline V gene, CDR1 is SGHNT and CDR2 is YYREEE (reference sequence). CDR3 length: 15 residues. Trimming removed 4 bases from V and 1 base from J; junction bases left unmatched: 7. As DNA, the CDR3 is TGTGCCAGCAGCCGTCGGGACAGGACTTCCTACGAGCAGTACTTC. Protein: CASSRRDRTSYEQYF.

This clone was picked up many times. In the same sample, other DNA sequences code for this CDR3. The CDR3 DNA sequence: TGTGCCAGCTCACCAAGGGGAGCGGGAGGAATCAATGAGCAGTTCTTC. This codes for CASSPRGAGGINEQFF. The rearrangement joins TRBV18 to TRBJ2-1; 9 bases fit TRBD2. Unmatched junction bases numbered 8, after V lost 2 bases and J lost 6 bases. CDR1 is KGHSH and CDR2 is LQKENI in the germline V gene. The CDR3 is 16 amino acids.

Only a few counts were recorded for this clone. The chain recombines TRBV28 with TRBJ2-7, with D possibly matching TRBD1 (5 bases). The CDR3 has 15 amino acids. V was shortened by 8 bases and J by 0 bases, with 17 bases between the two germline ends. Germline loops: CDR1 MDHEN, CDR2 SYDVKM. CDR3 residues: CASLGAGTSSYEQYF. CDR3 coding DNA: TGTGCCAGCCTTGGGGCAGGTACGAGCTCCTACGAGCAGTACTTC. The full variable domain, rest sourced from reference TRBV28 and TRBJ2-7, is DVKVTQSSRYLVKRTGEKVFLECVQDMDHENMFWYRQDPGLGLRLIYFSYDVKMKEKGDIPEGYSVSREKKERFSLILESASTNQTSMYLCASLGAGTSSYEQYFGPGTRLTVT.

The chain recombines TRBV5-1 with TRBJ2-1, with TRBD2 as a possible D gene (5 bases). The CDR3 is made up of 15 amino acids. Trimming took off 1 base at V and 0 bases at J, with 8 bases between the two ends. The germline V gene has CDR1 SGHRS and CDR2 YFSETQ. The CDR3 is CASSLSGSSYNEQFF. The CDR3 coding sequence is TGCGCCAGCAGCTTGTCGGGATCCTCCTACAATGAGCAGTTCTTC.

The rearrangement links TRBV28 to TRBJ1-5, with a possible D match to TRBD1 (5 bases). Germline loops: CDR1 MDHEN, CDR2 SYDVKM. Trimming cost V 5 bases and J 1 base, with 12 bases left between them. The CDR3 is 15 amino acids. The CDR3 DNA reads as TGTGCCAGCAGTAGGGGTGCCCCAAGCAATCAGCCCCAGCATTTT. It translates to CASSRGAPSNQPQHF.

Concerning this clone: Other nucleotide sequences from this sample produce the same CDR3. CDR3 sequence: CSARGNTEAFF. CDR3 in DNA: TGCAGTGCTAGAGGGAACACTGAAGCTTTCTTT. V usage is TRBV20-1 and J usage is TRBJ1-1; D unclear. The CDR3 is 11 amino acids. V gave up 1 base and J gave up 1 base, with 1 base separating them. Germline V gene sequence: CDR1 DFQATT, CDR2 SNEGSKA (reference sequence).

This clone occurred a few times. This chain connects TRBV6-5 to TRBJ2-4, with D maybe TRBD1 (5 bases). The CDR3 contains 15 residues. The V end was cut by 0 bases, the J end by 6 bases, with 12 bases between. The germline CDR1 and CDR2 sequences are MNHEY and SVGAGI. The CDR3 loop is CASSYSNRQLNIQYF. The CDR3 DNA sequence: TGTGCCAGCAGTTACTCGAACCGACAGCTAAACATTCAGTACTTC.

This clone has more than one count but fewer than ten. The V gene is TRBV7-2, the J gene TRBJ1-1; unclear D gene. The germline V and J ends were trimmed by 3 bases and 1 base, with 6 bases remaining between them. Germline CDR1 SGHTA, CDR2 FQGNSA. The CDR3 is made up of 13 amino acids. Written as DNA, the CDR3 is TGTGCCAGCAGCTTTATTGAGAACACTGAAGCTTTCTTT. Residues: CASSFIENTEAFF.

The V gene is TRBV10-3, the J gene TRBJ2-3, with 8 positions matching TRBD2. CDR1 ENHRY and CDR2 SYGVKD come from the germline V gene. Trimming at V came to 7 bases and at J to 4 bases, leaving 7 bases not matched to a gene. CDR3 length equals 14 residues. In nucleotides, the CDR3 is TGTGCCATCAAAGCGGGAGTAGAAGCAGATACGCAGTATTTT. It encodes CAIKAGVEADTQYF.

For this clone: A far larger clone is off by one base, so a read error is likely. The rearrangement uses TRBV29-1 and TRBJ2-2; 11 nucleotides align to TRBD1. The CDR3 has 15 residues. Germline CDR1 is SQVTM and CDR2 is ANQGSEA. With 8 bases clipped from V and 4 bases from J, the junction kept 9 bases outside the gene matches. In DNA form, the CDR3 reads TGCAGCTCAGACCCCGGGACAGGGGGCACCGGGGAGCTGTTTTTT. Translating gives CSSDPGTGGTGELFF.

There are a few counts of this clone. This sequence joins TRBV4-2 and TRBJ2-1; 9 bases match TRBD2. The length of the CDR3 is 16 residues. Germline assignment: CDR1 LGHNA and CDR2 YNFKEQ. Unmatched junction bases numbered 8, after V lost 3 bases and J lost 5 bases. The chain's CDR3 is CASSQAGLAPNNEQFF. In DNA, the CDR3 is TGTGCCAGCAGCCAGGCTGGACTAGCGCCTAACAATGAGCAGTTCTTC.

The rearrangement links TRBV30 to TRBJ1-1; D is perhaps TRBD1 (5 bases). This CDR3 comprises 14 residues. Germline V CDR1 and CDR2: GTSNPN, SVGIG (reference sequence). Between the trimmed V and J ends, which lost 0 bases and 0 bases, there was a span of 8 bases. The CDR3 sequence: CAWSVSGVNTEAFF. CDR3 DNA sequence: TGTGCCTGGAGTGTTTCGGGGGTGAACACTGAAGCTTTCTTT.

This clone has a count of ten or more. The chain joins TRBV18 to TRBJ2-1; D gene unclear. The CDR3 is 16 residues long. CDR1 and CDR2 from the germline V gene are KGHSH and LQKENI. V lost 3 bases, J lost 6 bases, and 18 bases lay in between. The CDR3 protein is CASSPRTGPKVNEQFF. CDR3 nucleotides: TGTGCCAGCTCACCCCGAACGGGCCCCAAGGTCAATGAGCAGTTCTTC.

This clone has a count of ten or more. This chain joins TRBV20-1 and TRBJ1-3; no firm D call. Germline assignment: CDR1 DFQATT and CDR2 SNEGSKA (reference sequence). The CDR3 consists of 11 residues. Trimming shortened V by 6 bases and J by 8 bases, and 11 bases separated the two germline ends. DNA of the CDR3: TGCAGTGCCGGGTACGGCGACACCATATATTTT. Amino acid sequence: CSAGYGDTIYF.

This clone has at least ten counts. The gene calls are TRBV5-4 and TRBJ2-4; D might be TRBD2 (6 bases). The CDR3 runs 16 residues. V was cut by 4 bases and J by 0 bases, with 14 bases left in between. Germline V lookup: CDR1 SGHNT, CDR2 YYREEE (reference sequence). CDR3 loop: CASSTPGLRAKNIQYF. In nucleotides, the CDR3 is TGTGCCAGCAGCACCCCGGGACTGAGAGCCAAAAACATTCAGTACTTC.

This clone occurred many times. The CDR3 sequence is CASSRDFYNEQFF. Here the CDR3 DNA reads TGTGCCAGCAGCAGGGACTTTTACAATGAGCAGTTCTTC. The V gene is TRBV5-6, the J gene TRBJ2-1; maybe TRBD2 (6 bases). V was cut by 4 bases and J by 4 bases, with 9 bases left in between. There are 13 residues in the CDR3. The germline gives CDR1 SGHDT, CDR2 YYEEEE. Full variable domain (remainder filled in from reference TRBV5-6 and TRBJ2-1): DAGVTQSPTHLIKTRGQQVTLRCSPKSGHDTVSWYQQALGQGPQFIFQYYEEEERQRGNFPDRFSGHQFPNYSSELNVNALLLGDSALYLCASSRDFYNEQFFGPGTRLTVL.

This clone was observed a few times. The J gene is TRBJ1-1, the V gene TRBV29-1; perhaps TRBD1 as D (5 bases). V was cut by 6 bases and J by 1 base, with 12 bases left in between. CDR3 length: 13 amino acids. Per the germline V gene, CDR1 is SQVTM and CDR2 is ANQGSEA. The CDR3 sequence is CSVWDGTNTEAFF. CDR3 coding DNA: TGCAGCGTGTGGGACGGAACGAACACTGAAGCTTTCTTT.

This clone was counted only a few times. The CDR3 DNA sequence: TGTGCCTGGGTAGCGGGGGGCGGCACAGATACGCAGTATTTT. Residues: CAWVAGGGTDTQYF. This rearrangement joins TRBV30 to TRBJ2-3; 10 bases match TRBD2. CDR1 and CDR2 (germline): GTSNPN, SVGIG (reference sequence). The CDR3 extends over 14 amino acids. V trimming: 5 bases; J trimming: 1 base; junction bases outside the gene matches: 3.

This chain joins TRBV7-2 and TRBJ1-1, with a weak D call TRBD1 (6 bases). The CDR3 length is 15 residues. Trimming took off 3 bases at V and 0 bases at J, with 11 bases between the two ends. Germline-derived CDR1 and CDR2 are SGHTA and FQGNSA. The DNA of the CDR3 is TGTGCCAGCAGCTTTAACAGGGCCTTGAACACTGAAGCTTTCTTT. This encodes CASSFNRALNTEAFF.